The clone carrying this T cell receptor (beta chain) showed up just a few times. Its specificity is unknown. This record comes from a study of radiotherapy plus CTLA-4 blockade in lung cancer. Study conclusions and caveats: The best prediction of response reportedly came from early blood T cell clone dynamics, with interferon-beta. Clones of tumor-derived TCRs expanded in blood after radiotherapy plus ipilimumab.

Libraries were prepared by immunoSEQ multiplex PCR; TCRdb keeps only in-frame clonotypes and omits some of them. The sample has under 90,000 clones; 72% are singletons. Per germline, CDR1 SNHLY and CDR2 FYNNEI. V was trimmed by 8 bases and J by 6 bases, leaving 16 bases between them. This CDR3 region has 13 residues. Sequencing was performed on peripheral blood, taken from a patient treated with radiotherapy plus ipilimumab. The V and J genes are TRBV2 and TRBJ1-1; D remains unclear. The TCR originated in a human donor with non-small cell lung cancer that progressed on radiotherapy plus ipilimumab. Here the CDR3 DNA reads TGTGCCAGCGGATGGGATGGCGGGGCTGAAGCTTTCTTT. This sequence encodes CASGWDGGAEAFF. Full variable domain (remainder filled in from reference TRBV2 and TRBJ1-1): EPEVTQTPSHQVTQMGQEVILRCVPISNHLYFYWYRQILGQKVEFLVSFYNNEISEKSEIFDDQFSVERPDGSNFTLKIRSTKLEDSAMYFCASGWDGGAEAFFGQGTRLTVV.